This T cell receptor beta chain comes out of a study of blood T cell repertoires in COVID-19. Across the whole study: The study drew acute and convalescent COVID-19 samples from the United States, Italy and Spain. PBMCs, B-cell-depleted T cells, or T cells were the source of the cDNA or gDNA that made up the material.

How the authors handled the data: For nucleated cells, counts were estimated from reference gene primer amplification. Sequencing used immunoSEQ multiplex PCR; TCRdb keeps in-frame clones, though not all of them. V, J and clone size derive from that table, while D and trimming were established from the DNA sequence. Of 200,000 to 250,000 clones in the sample, about 91% were seen once. This clone appeared a single time. This CDR3 has 14 amino acids. With 2 bases removed from V and 5 bases from J, the gap between germline ends came to 10 bases. Germline V lookup: CDR1 SGHRS, CDR2 YFSETQ. This chain connects TRBV5-1 to TRBJ1-4; TRBD1 is a possible D gene (5 bases). What was sequenced was peripheral blood. The source is a young man with active or convalescent COVID-19. The CDR3 loop reads CASSFQGWNEKLFF. In DNA form, the CDR3 reads TGCGCCAGCAGCTTTCAGGGCTGGAATGAAAAACTGTTTTTT.